This record covers a single T cell receptor beta chain. Antigen: not known. This sample is part of a study of cytomegalovirus exposure and HLA in healthy donors. Primers included in the PCR were 60 Vbeta and 13 Jbeta primers. The method was immunoSEQ multiplex PCR; TCRdb's version includes in-frame clones alone and lacks a portion of them. The sample table includes some 110,000 clones. The length of the CDR3 is 14 residues. The V gene end was trimmed by 2 bases and the J gene end by 8 bases; junction bases not matched to a gene: 8. Germline V gene lookup returns CDR1 GTSNPN and CDR2 SVGIG (reference sequence). Study-level findings and limits: It was only CMV serostatus that was available as immune exposure information. Reports showed the classifier diagnosing cytomegalovirus status with high specificity and sensitivity.

The specimen was PBMCs. The chain couples TRBV30 to TRBJ1-2; 10 bases fit TRBD1. The receptor was derived from a man aged 25-40 years in good health and CMV-seronegative. In nucleotides, the CDR3 is TGTGCCTGGAGTCCGCGGGACAGGGGAGGGGGCTACACCTTC. Its translation is CAWSPRDRGGGYTF.